This T cell receptor (beta chain) stems from a study of cytomegalovirus exposure and HLA in healthy donors (TCRdb year 2017). Regarding the study in general: An earlier analysis of several hundred of the donors reported roughly 270 Gb of sequence data and around 120 million unique TCR beta sequences from 150 million to 200 million T cells. On average, around 230,000 unique TCR beta nucleotide sequences were sequenced per donor among several hundred genotyped donors of the cohort, with roughly 18% of those sequences being non-productive. Every discovery cohort repertoire had been produced on one sequencing platform. Four or five DR-DQ haplotypes were handled as single units for association and clustering because linkage in the cohort was strong. A later genetic analysis used genome-wide SNP genotypes for 398 of the 666 donors, treating that subset as a discovery cohort. To predict cytomegalovirus infection status, the study brought together high-throughput TCR immunosequencing, statistical association of individual TCRs with disease status, and machine learning. To study patterns of TCR occurrence, a later analysis re-analyzed previously published TCR beta repertoires from 650 to 750 donors and added high-resolution HLA genotyping. Donor age, sex, ethnicity and CMV serostatus were compiled alongside the repertoire data. In the later analysis, no new phenotypic data were used to find candidate immune exposures; instead, reliance was placed on TCR beta sequences and their occurrence across donors. Class I and class II HLA loci were covered by the typing at four-digit resolution. Typing coverage differed by locus: A, B, C, DRB1 and DQB1 were typed in roughly 629-640 donors, DQA1 in roughly 510, DPA1 in around 610, and DPB1 in 472. Using immunosequencing, the study profiled T cell repertoires from 500 to 800 subjects and related those repertoires to cytomegalovirus serostatus. In addition to the first cohort of 666 subjects, a separate validation cohort of 120 different subjects was used. An early release that covered roughly 600 HLA-typed donors contained about 300 gigabases of sequencing data and tens of millions of unique TCR sequences. Of the approximately 400 genotyped donors, approximately 80% were placed in the genetic ancestry cluster associated with self-reported Caucasian donors. An earlier analysis of around 540 of the donors applied high-throughput TCR beta sequencing to assess whether each TCR beta V gene segment acted as functional or pseudogenic. The aim of the study was to test whether cataloging public T cell receptors could identify signatures of past pathogen exposure. General findings and caveats noted by the study authors: V-gene and J-gene trimming of TCR beta chains was associated with a missense DCLRE1C variant in a later genetic analysis, and the association was replicated in an independent cohort. Several of the top co-occurrence clusters appeared to be linked to parvovirus B19, influenza, CMV and Epstein-Barr virus, according to a later analysis. Compared with the roughly 600-donor mean, donors in an Asian-associated ancestry cluster had fewer N-insertions in productive TCRs, according to a later genetic analysis. Correlated functional status among segregating V segments might be attributable to linkage disequilibrium, but an unknown experimental factor could not be ruled out. For the cohort, immune exposure information was limited to CMV serostatus. Some IMGT-functional V segments, including TRBV6-2 and TRBV6-3, could not be distinguished by the 87-base-pair reads and were therefore excluded. Compared with equally common non-associated chains, HLA-associated TCR beta chains in a later analysis were more clonally expanded and had lower generation probabilities. Specific HLA alleles were associated with roughly 17,000 TCR beta sequences at a false discovery rate of 0.05 in a later analysis. Three of the identified cytomegalovirus-associated TCR beta chains were confirmed in vitro to be specific for cytomegalovirus antigens. A further reported finding was that TCR beta sequences accurately predicted the HLA-A and HLA-B alleles for most subjects in the first cohort. The classifier was reported to diagnose cytomegalovirus status with high specificity and sensitivity in both the original and validation cohorts. The authors suggested that the approach could potentially be generalized to other disease states and immunological phenotypes. Across donors, most TCR sequences were observed very rarely, whereas some public TCRs were present in many individuals. A group of highly shared sequence variants was considered likely to be a technical artifact of the sequencing pipeline. Assigning TCR associations to individual alleles was difficult when HLA alleles, especially DR and DQ, strongly co-occurred. Roughly uniform sequencing depth across donors was assumed in presence/absence analyses, although this assumption may not hold. About 15 rarely observed V segments, including chromosome 9 orphons, were excluded from the earlier analysis of several hundred of the donors because counts were too low. An earlier analysis of approximately 530 of the donors showed that most TCR beta V segments appeared in productive rearrangements either about 90% or about 30% of the time, which broadly matched IMGT annotations. A later analysis found that TCR association rates varied across HLA loci, with DRB1 alleles showing the most associated TCRs and HLA-C alleles the fewest. This cohort had only TCR beta chains sequenced, and the lack of alpha or paired-chain data limited which features could be detected. HLA typing was unavailable for some donors at each locus, so association tests used only the typed subset. The study listed 170 or so TCR beta chains as associated with cytomegalovirus. According to a later analysis, most CMV-associated TCR beta chains appeared to be HLA-restricted, and the HLA associations seemed to be driven largely by CMV exposure.

This clone came up a few times. Its antigen remains undetermined. No base-level quality is on record; no much larger clone is a single base apart. Ends trimmed: V by 1 base, J by 4 bases; bases unmatched to a gene: 3. In the germline V gene (reference sequence), CDR1 corresponds to LNHDA and CDR2 to SQIVND. The cysteine opens and the phenylalanine closes a CDR3 of 15 amino acids. The retained sequence is limited to the CDR3, 45 bases, with the frame set at the first base. The cohort was made up of 650 to 700 healthy bone marrow donors. At the time of sampling, all cohort members were nominally healthy, though unrecorded immune exposures were likely present. The donor tested CMV seropositive and was one of the 289 seropositive cohort members. A peripheral blood sample was collected from each donor, and TCR beta sequencing was performed on peripheral blood mononuclear cells. Genomic DNA was extracted from the blood cell samples with the Qiagen DNeasy Blood Extraction Kit.

To prepare the library, the immunoSEQ multiplex PCR assay was applied. A mixture of 60 forward primers for TCR Vbeta segments and 13 reverse primers for TCR Jbeta segments was used in the multiplex PCR. Amplification of the CDR3 region of rearranged TCR beta genes was performed with a multiplex PCR assay on genomic DNA. Amplified TCR beta libraries were sequenced as 87-base-pair reads on the Illumina HiSeq System. Regarding the original processing steps: In a later analysis, tens of millions of unique TCR beta chains were counted across the 500 to 700 repertoires, and roughly 11 million of these chains were shared by at least two donors. To remove PCR and sequencing errors, raw reads were error-corrected and collapsed into unique sequences using a nearest-neighbor algorithm that merged closely related sequences. CDR3 sequences were aligned to IMGT reference sequences to assign V, D and J gene segments. For a sequence to be retained, a match of at least six nucleotides was required to both a V gene segment and a J gene segment. A rearrangement was called productive if the CDR3 had no stop codons and remained in frame with V and J, and every other rearrangement was called non-productive. CDR3 was defined according to IMGT convention as the region running from the second conserved V-encoded cysteine to the conserved J-encoded phenylalanine. The earlier analysis of fewer than 750 of the donors excluded sequences that lacked an unambiguous match to a single V gene segment. In an earlier analysis of approximately 610 of the donors, V segments were called functional above 56.7% productive rearrangements and were called segregating when the between-donor standard deviation exceeded 5%. A statistical classification framework was built to diagnose cytomegalovirus status from the catalog of TCR beta chain sequences. In a later analysis, TCR nucleotide sequences were compared against IMGT/GENE-DB human TR gene sequences so that V and J genes could be assigned. A later analysis assigned CDR3 sequences and most-parsimonious VDJ recombination scenarios with the TCRdist pipeline. In a later analysis, each TCR beta chain was defined by its CDR3 amino acid sequence together with its V-gene family, and reads lacking a unique V-gene family were excluded. In a later analysis, a few hundred highly shared, low-generation-probability nucleotide sequences were removed to address suspected cross-contamination and a sequencing artifact. In a later analysis, a clonal expansion index for each public chain was calculated from normalized within-repertoire ranks of inferred template counts. In a later analysis, generation probabilities were computed with a VDJ recombination model fitted to out-of-frame rearrangements, and the resulting probabilities were checked against IGoR. A later analysis scored TCR-TCR, TCR-HLA and TCR-CMV co-occurrence with hypergeometric tests, applying a repertoire-size bias correction to TCR pairs. False discovery rates were estimated in a later analysis by permuting HLA or CMV assignments 20 times. In a later analysis, co-occurring TCRs were grouped with DBSCAN, and TCRdist sequence similarity was added when clustering was performed within HLA-allele-positive subsets. Repertoires with fewer than 30,000 or more than 120,000 public chains, plus five repertoires with anomalous nucleotide sharing, were excluded from co-occurrence clustering. This is the immuneACCESS table as TCRdb keeps it, with only in-frame sequences that have V and J called. A part of the clones is gone; compared with another copy, unresolved V genes explain less than half, and the rest is unexplained. That table gives V, J and clone size, and the DNA gave D and trimming. A total of roughly 150,000 clones appear in this sample, 65% to 80% of them only once. Jointly, the top ten make up approximately 5% of the sample.

Sample: PBMCs. This TCR derives from a man between 18 and 29 years old in good health and CMV-seropositive. The sequence is built from TRBV19 and TRBJ1-4, with 7 junctional bases fitting TRBD1. CDR3 loop: CASSIGPGGNEKLFF. The bases read TGTGCCAGTAGTATAGGGCCAGGGGGTAATGAAAAACTGTTTTTT.